These 13 T cell receptor beta chains came from one sample sequenced in a study of T cells in narcolepsy. The table came from immunoSEQ multiplex PCR; TCRdb's copy has only in-frame clones and leaves some out. The table records some 19,000 clones, just over 85% of them present only once. The material sequenced was memory (CD45RA-) CD4+ T cells from blood. The receptors originated from a human donor in good health.

The chain recombines TRBV2 with TRBJ1-5; 8 bases agree with TRBD1. The CDR3 length is 15 residues. Germline V lookup: CDR1 SNHLY, CDR2 FYNNEI. V lost 5 bases, J lost 1 base, and 4 bases stayed unmatched. The CDR3 DNA reads TGTGCCAGCAGTCCGGACAGGGCAAGCAATCAGCCCCAGCATTTT. Its protein product is CASSPDRASNQPQHF.

The J gene is TRBJ2-7, the V gene TRBV27; TRBD1 matches 11 bases. Germline loops: CDR1 MNHEY, CDR2 SMNVEV (reference sequence). The junction had 12 bases not matched to a gene; V was cut back by 8 bases and J by 3 bases. The CDR3 spans 16 residues. This chain's CDR3 is CASVLFSGTGGYEQYF. The DNA of the CDR3 is TGTGCCAGCGTTCTTTTCTCCGGGACAGGGGGCTACGAGCAGTACTTC.

V and J are TRBV30 and TRBJ1-6; 9 positions agree with TRBD1. The CDR3 contains 13 residues. With V trimmed by 5 bases and J by 8 bases, 4 bases remained unmatched. Germline CDR1 reads GTSNPN; CDR2 reads SVGIG (reference sequence). CDR3 in DNA: TGTGCCTGGGACGACAGGGGGGATTCACCCCTCCACTTT. It codes for CAWDDRGDSPLHF.

The chain recombines TRBV6-1 with TRBJ2-5; TRBD2 is a possible D gene (6 bases). Trimming left V 8 bases short and J 5 bases short, with 21 bases between. From germline, CDR1 is MNHNS and CDR2 SASEGT. This CDR3 spans 15 amino acids. The CDR3 nucleotides are TGTGCCAGCGGGGGGACGGACCAGGTCGGGGAGACCCAGTACTTC. This translates into CASGGTDQVGETQYF.

A few counts support this clone. V gene TRBV13 combines with J gene TRBJ2-2, with D possibly called TRBD1 or TRBD2 (5 bases each). This CDR3 has 14 residues. Trimming left V 5 bases short and J 10 bases short, with 17 bases between. Per the germline V gene, CDR1 is PRHDT and CDR2 is FYEKMQ (reference sequence). CDR3 residues: CASSPGTILEELFF. The DNA for the CDR3 is TGTGCCAGCAGCCCGGGGACGATCCTGGAGGAGCTGTTTTTT.

This chain connects TRBV6-1 to TRBJ1-5; D gene uncertain. Trimming pared 7 bases from V and 0 bases from J, leaving 13 bases between. The germline gives CDR1 MNHNS, CDR2 SASEGT. There are 15 residues in the CDR3. CDR3 sequence: CASTRDNNSNQPQHF. For the CDR3, the DNA is TGTGCCAGCACTCGCGACAACAATAGCAATCAGCCCCAGCATTTT.

The chain employs TRBV5-1 and TRBJ2-5; D remains unclear. The CDR3 contains 11 residues. V lost 4 bases to trimming and J lost 3 bases, with 4 bases between them. Germline loops: CDR1 SGHRS, CDR2 YFSETQ. The CDR3 sequence is CASSLKETQYF. The CDR3 DNA reads TGCGCCAGCAGCCTCAAAGAGACCCAGTACTTC.

The chain's CDR3 is CASSGFLAGGGPQHF. The CDR3 DNA is TGTGCCAGCAGTGGGTTTTTGGCAGGGGGTGGGCCCCAGCATTTT. J is TRBJ1-5 and V is TRBV2; 7 positions match TRBD1. CDR3 size: 15 residues. Germline V gene data show CDR1 as SNHLY and CDR2 as FYNNEI. The trim removed 4 bases at V and 9 bases at J, leaving 12 bases unmatched.

This chain connects TRBV5-1 to TRBJ2-7, with D possibly TRBD2 on 6 matching bases. This CDR3 comprises 15 residues. CDR1 SGHRS and CDR2 YFSETQ come from the germline V gene. Trimming took off 0 bases at V and 5 bases at J, with 15 bases between the two ends. CDR3 in DNA: TGCGCCAGCAGCTTGGCCGCTAGCGTATTAAACGAGCAGTACTTC. Translating it yields CASSLAASVLNEQYF.

The chain employs TRBV18 and TRBJ1-1; 11 bases are a match to TRBD1. Trimming removed 3 bases from V and 4 bases from J; junction bases left unmatched: 4. Germline V gene lookup returns CDR1 KGHSH and CDR2 LQKENI. The CDR3 is 15 residues long. The CDR3 reads CASSPLGQGATEAFF. Written as DNA, the CDR3 is TGTGCCAGCTCACCTCTAGGACAGGGGGCCACTGAAGCTTTCTTT. The full variable domain, rest sourced from reference TRBV18 and TRBJ1-1, is NAGVMQNPRHLVRRRGQEARLRCSPMKGHSHVYWYRQLPEEGLKFMVYLQKENIIDESGMPKERFSAEFPKEGPSILRIQQVVRGDSAAYFCASSPLGQGATEAFFGQGTRLTVV.

The chain recombines TRBV7-8 with TRBJ1-5; no firm D call. Trimming stripped 0 bases from V and 8 bases from J, with 8 bases between. The CDR3 covers 13 residues. Germline V lookup: CDR1 SGHVS, CDR2 FQNEAQ. CDR3 DNA: TGTGCCAGCAGCTTAGCGTTACGGGAGCCCCAGCATTTT. Amino acid sequence: CASSLALREPQHF. Using reference TRBV7-8 and TRBJ1-5 for the parts outside the CDR3, the full variable domain is GAGVSQSPRYKVAKRGQDVALRCDPISGHVSLFWYQQALGQGPEFLTYFQNEAQLDKSGLPSDRFFAERPEGSVSTLKIQRTQQEDSAVYLCASSLALREPQHFGDGTRLSIL.

The chain is built from TRBV7-8 and TRBJ2-1; 9 positions match TRBD2. CDR1 SGHVS and CDR2 FQNEAQ come from the germline V gene. The V and J ends lost 5 bases and 7 bases, in that order; junction bases with no gene match: 18. The CDR3 sequence is 18 residues long. CDR3 protein: CASSPVIWGGGALNEQFF. The DNA of the CDR3 is TGTGCCAGCAGCCCCGTCATATGGGGCGGGGGGGCTTTAAATGAGCAGTTCTTC.

This sequence joins TRBV7-2 and TRBJ2-5; weak D call: TRBD1 (5 bases). Looked up from germline, CDR1 is SGHTA and CDR2 is FQGNSA. This CDR3 has 13 residues. V lost 1 base, J lost 7 bases, and 10 bases lay in between. The CDR3, as DNA: TGTGCCAGCAGCTTAGTCACTACAGGGACCCAGTACTTC. Translation gives CASSLVTTGTQYF.